This T cell receptor beta chain appears in the sequencing data of a study of blood T cells in healthy people across ages. The donors, aged 6 to 90, were healthy Caucasians from Russia. In each sample, at least 7 million PBMCs were isolated. Turning to this clonotype: Its antigen is currently unknown.

The CDR3 is made up of 12 amino acids. Germline V gene data show CDR1 as SQVTM and CDR2 as ANQGSEA. Trimming removed 4 bases at V and 2 bases at J, with 8 bases between. A sample-barcoded 5' primer and a J-beta primer mix were used in a second PCR of about 7 to 12 cycles. TCRdb reprocessed the 5' RACE reads with MiXCR, giving one entry per CDR3 protein. The sample comprises fewer than 800,000 distinct CDR3 sequences, 49% of which are singletons, and 25% to 35% rests with the top ten. General study findings and limits: The lack of PBMC sorting stopped any conclusive naive versus antigen-experienced comparison. Fewer expanded clones and more diversity marked long-lived versus aged donors.

The rearrangement links TRBV29-1 to TRBJ1-2; no definite D call. The clonotype originates from a woman aged 55-69 years in good health. Sequenced input: blood. The CDR3 DNA reads as TGCAGCGTTGGGCAGAAGAACTATGGCTACACCTTC. Its protein is CSVGQKNYGYTF. The variable domain in full, completed from reference TRBV29-1 and TRBJ1-2, reads SAVISQKPSRDICQRGTSLTIQCQVDSQVTMMFWYRQQPGQSLTLIATANQGSEATYESGFVIDKFPISRPNLTFSTLTVSNMSPEDSSIYLCSVGQKNYGYTFGSGTRLTVV.